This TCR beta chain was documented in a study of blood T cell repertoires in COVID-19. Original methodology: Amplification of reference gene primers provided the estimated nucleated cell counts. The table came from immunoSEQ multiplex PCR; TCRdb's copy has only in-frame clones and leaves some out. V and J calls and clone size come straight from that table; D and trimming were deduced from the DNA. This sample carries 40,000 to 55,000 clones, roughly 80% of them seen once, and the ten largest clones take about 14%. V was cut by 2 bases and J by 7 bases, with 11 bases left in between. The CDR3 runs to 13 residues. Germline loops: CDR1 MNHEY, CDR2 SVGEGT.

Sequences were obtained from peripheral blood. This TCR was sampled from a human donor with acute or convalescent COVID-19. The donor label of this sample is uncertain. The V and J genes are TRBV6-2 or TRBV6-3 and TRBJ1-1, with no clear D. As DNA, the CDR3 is TGTGCCAGCAGTTACGATTTGGGAGGTGAAGCTTTCTTT. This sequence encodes CASSYDLGGEAFF.